This entry describes one T cell receptor (beta chain). Its cognate antigen is unknown. The junction does not match germline at one end; this may be a read error. A second about 6 to 12 cycle PCR used barcoded and J-beta primers. Each cDNA molecule carried a tag from a template-switch adaptor that contained 12 random nucleotides. MiXCR was run by TCRdb on the 5' RACE reads, yielding one entry per CDR3 protein. The sample lists 700,000 or so distinct CDR3 sequences; about a fifth were seen once. This specimen comes from a study of blood T cells in healthy people across ages. General study points: In older individuals, TCR beta diversity per million T cells was lower, falling roughly linearly with age. It was held that diversity estimates obtained from one million T cells represented underestimates.

The total RNA that was extracted per sample amounted to at least 5 micrograms. The V gene's germline CDR1 is SQVTM and CDR2 ANQGSEA. The CDR3 consists of 15 residues. Sequencing was carried out using blood. The V gene is TRBV29-1, the J gene TRBJ2-5, with D perhaps matching TRBD1 (5 bases). Judging by the DNA end, TRBJ2-1 fits better; the J call may be wrong. This receptor was taken from a man between 65 and 79 years old in good health. CDR3 in amino acids: CSVADPGRARNGQFF. DNA for the CDR3: TGCAGCGTCGCCGACCCGGGCAGGGCAAGAAATGGGCAGTTCTTC.